This T cell receptor beta chain was recorded in a study of cytomegalovirus exposure and HLA in healthy donors. General observations from the study: Whilst most TCR sequences proved rare, a subset of public TCRs occurred across many donors.

V lost 6 bases and J lost 5; bases outside the gene matches: 12. This CDR3 is 17 amino acids long. Germline V gives CDR1 SEHNR, CDR2 FQNEAQ (reference sequence). This clone was seen only a few times. Its antigen is not known. The study ran its PCR with 60 Vbeta and 13 Jbeta primers. Produced via immunoSEQ multiplex PCR; TCRdb's table is partial and in-frame only. This table holds about 120,000 clones, roughly three quarters found once. The genes are TRBV7-9 and TRBJ2-1; 11 nucleotides align to TRBD2. Specimen: PBMCs. The TCR comes from a woman aged 40 to 49 in good health and CMV-seropositive. CDR3 sequence: CASSSRLAGPSDNEQFF. The DNA of the CDR3 is TGTGCCAGCAGTTCGAGACTAGCGGGACCTTCTGACAATGAGCAGTTCTTC.